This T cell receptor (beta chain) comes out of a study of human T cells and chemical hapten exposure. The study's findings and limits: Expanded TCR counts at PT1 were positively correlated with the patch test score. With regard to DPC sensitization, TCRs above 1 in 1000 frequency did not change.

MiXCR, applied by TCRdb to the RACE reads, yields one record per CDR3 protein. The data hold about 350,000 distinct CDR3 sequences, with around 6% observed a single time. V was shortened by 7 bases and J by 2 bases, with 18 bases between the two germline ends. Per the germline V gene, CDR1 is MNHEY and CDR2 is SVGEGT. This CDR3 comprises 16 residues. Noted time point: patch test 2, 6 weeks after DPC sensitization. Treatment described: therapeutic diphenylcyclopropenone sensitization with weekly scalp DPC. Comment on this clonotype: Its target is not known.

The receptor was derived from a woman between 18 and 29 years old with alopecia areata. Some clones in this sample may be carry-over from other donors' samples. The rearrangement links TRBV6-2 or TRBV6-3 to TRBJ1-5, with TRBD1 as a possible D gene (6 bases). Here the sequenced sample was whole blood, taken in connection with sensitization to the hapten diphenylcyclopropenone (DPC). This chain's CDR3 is CASTNGRGAGNQPQHF. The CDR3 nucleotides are TGTGCCAGCACCAACGGCAGGGGCGCGGGCAATCAGCCCCAGCATTTT.